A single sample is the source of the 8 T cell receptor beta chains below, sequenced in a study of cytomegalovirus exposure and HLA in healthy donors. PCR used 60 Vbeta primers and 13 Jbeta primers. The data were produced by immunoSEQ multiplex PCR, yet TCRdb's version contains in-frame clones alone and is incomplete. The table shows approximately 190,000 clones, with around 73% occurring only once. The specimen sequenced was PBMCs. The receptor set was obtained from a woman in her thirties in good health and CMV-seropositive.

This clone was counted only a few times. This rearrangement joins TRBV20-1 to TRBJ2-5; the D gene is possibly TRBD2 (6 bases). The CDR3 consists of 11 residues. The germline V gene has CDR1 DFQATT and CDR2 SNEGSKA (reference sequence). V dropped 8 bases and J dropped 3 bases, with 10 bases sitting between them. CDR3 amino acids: CSPTRKETQYF. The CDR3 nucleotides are TGCAGTCCGACTAGGAAAGAGACCCAGTACTTC.

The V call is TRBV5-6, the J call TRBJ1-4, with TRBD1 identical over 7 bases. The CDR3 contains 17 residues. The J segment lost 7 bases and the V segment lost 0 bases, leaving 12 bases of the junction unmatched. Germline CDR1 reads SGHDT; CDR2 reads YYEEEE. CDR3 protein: CASSLDRGNSWGEKLFF. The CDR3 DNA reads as TGTGCCAGCAGCTTGGACAGGGGTAACAGCTGGGGTGAAAAACTGTTTTTT.

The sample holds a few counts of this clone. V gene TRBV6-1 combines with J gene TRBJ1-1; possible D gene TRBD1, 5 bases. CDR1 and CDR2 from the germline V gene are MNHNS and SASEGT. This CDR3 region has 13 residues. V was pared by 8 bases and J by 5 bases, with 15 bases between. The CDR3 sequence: CASRELGPTEAFF. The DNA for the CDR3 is TGTGCCAGCCGAGAGTTGGGGCCGACTGAAGCTTTCTTT.

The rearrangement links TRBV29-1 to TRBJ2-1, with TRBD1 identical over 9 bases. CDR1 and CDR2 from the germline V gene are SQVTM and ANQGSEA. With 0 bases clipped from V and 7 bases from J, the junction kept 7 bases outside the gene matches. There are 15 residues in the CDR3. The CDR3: CSVEEPGQGRNEQFF. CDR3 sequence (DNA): TGCAGCGTTGAAGAGCCGGGACAGGGTAGAAATGAGCAGTTCTTC.

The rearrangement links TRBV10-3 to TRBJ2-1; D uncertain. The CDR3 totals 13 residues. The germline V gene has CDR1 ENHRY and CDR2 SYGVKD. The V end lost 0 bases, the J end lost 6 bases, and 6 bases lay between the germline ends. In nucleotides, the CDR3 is TGTGCCATCAGTGAGTCTAGCTTCAATGAGCAGTTCTTC. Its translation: CAISESSFNEQFF.

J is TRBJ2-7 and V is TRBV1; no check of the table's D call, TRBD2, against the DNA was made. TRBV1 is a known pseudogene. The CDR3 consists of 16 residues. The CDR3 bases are TGCACCAGCAGCCAAGCGCCGACTAGCGGGCCCTACGAGCAGTACTTC. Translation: CTSSQAPTSGPYEQYF.

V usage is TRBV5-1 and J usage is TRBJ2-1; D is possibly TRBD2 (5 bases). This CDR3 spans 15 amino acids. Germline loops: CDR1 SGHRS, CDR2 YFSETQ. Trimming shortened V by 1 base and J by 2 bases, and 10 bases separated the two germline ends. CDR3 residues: CASSLLRAPYNEQFF. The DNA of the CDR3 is TGCGCCAGCAGCTTGTTGAGGGCGCCCTACAATGAGCAGTTCTTC.

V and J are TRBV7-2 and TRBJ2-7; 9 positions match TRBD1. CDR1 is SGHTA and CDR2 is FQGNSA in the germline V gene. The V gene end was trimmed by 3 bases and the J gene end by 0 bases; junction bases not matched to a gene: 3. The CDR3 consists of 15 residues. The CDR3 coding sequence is TGTGCCAGCAGCTTTGACAGGGGGAGCTCCTACGAGCAGTACTTC. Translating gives CASSFDRGSSYEQYF.